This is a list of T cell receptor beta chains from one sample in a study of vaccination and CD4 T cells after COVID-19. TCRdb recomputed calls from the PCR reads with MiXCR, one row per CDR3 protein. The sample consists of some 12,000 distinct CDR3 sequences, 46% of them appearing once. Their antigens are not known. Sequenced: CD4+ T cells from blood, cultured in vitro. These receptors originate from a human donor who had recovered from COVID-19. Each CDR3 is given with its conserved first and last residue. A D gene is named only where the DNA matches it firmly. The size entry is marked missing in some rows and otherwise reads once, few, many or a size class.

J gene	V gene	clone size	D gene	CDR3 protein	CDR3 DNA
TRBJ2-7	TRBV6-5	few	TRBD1	CASSYWDRGRMRFGQYF	TGTGCCAGCAGTTACTGGGACAGGGGGCGCATGAGATTCGGGCAGTACTTC
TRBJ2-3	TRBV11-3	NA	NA	CASSSQGGGSNTQYF	TGTGCCAGCAGCTCTCAGGGGGGGGGCTCAAATACGCAGTATTTT
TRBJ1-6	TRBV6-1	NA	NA	CASSPQGTNNSPLHF	TGTGCCAGCAGCCCTCAGGGAACTAATAATTCACCCCTCCACTTT
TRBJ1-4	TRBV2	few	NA	CASGEDGREKLFF	TGTGCCAGCGGTGAGGACGGGAGAGAAAAACTGTTTTTT
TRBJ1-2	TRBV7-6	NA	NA	CASSLAPTVGGYTF	TGTGCCAGCAGCTTAGCGCCCACAGTGGGCGGCTACACCTTC
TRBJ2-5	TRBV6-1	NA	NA	CASTHGAGKETQYF	TGTGCCAGCACCCACGGGGCAGGAAAAGAGACCCAGTACTTC
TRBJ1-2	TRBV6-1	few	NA	CASSAGSGYTF	TGTGCCAGCAGTGCTGGGAGCGGCTACACCTTC
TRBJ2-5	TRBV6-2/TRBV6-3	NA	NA	CASSYSRSQHSETQYF	TGTGCCAGCAGTTACTCTCGATCCCAACACTCCGAGACCCAGTACTTC
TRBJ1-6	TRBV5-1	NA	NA	CASSVSSNSPLHF	TGCGCCAGCAGCGTCTCCAGTAATTCACCCCTCCACTTT
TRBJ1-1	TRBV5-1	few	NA	CASSLAGGRATEAFF	TGCGCCAGCAGCTTGGCGGGGGGGAGGGCCACTGAAGCTTTCTTT
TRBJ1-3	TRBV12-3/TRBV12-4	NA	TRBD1	CASSGTGGNTIYF	TGTGCCAGCAGTGGGACAGGTGGAAACACCATATATTTT
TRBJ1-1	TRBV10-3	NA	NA	CAISESGGVDEPFF	TGTGCCATCAGTGAGTCGGGGGGAGTGGACGAGCCTTTCTTT
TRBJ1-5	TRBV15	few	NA	CATSRDVTKNQPQHF	TGTGCCACCAGCAGAGATGTTACAAAAAATCAGCCCCAGCATTTT
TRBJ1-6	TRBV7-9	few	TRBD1	CASSDQDRGNSPLHF	TGTGCCAGCTCCGACCAGGACAGGGGAAATTCACCCCTCCACTTT
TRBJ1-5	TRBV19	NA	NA	CASRWEGGGNQPQHF	TGTGCCAGTAGATGGGAGGGTGGAGGCAATCAGCCCCAGCATTTT
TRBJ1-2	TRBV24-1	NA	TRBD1	CATSARDREYGYTF	TGTGCCACCAGTGCCCGGGACAGGGAATATGGCTACACCTTC
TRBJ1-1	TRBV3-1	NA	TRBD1	CASTADRATEAFF	TGTGCCAGCACCGCGGACAGGGCCACTGAAGCTTTCTTT
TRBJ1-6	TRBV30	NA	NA	CAWSVVGSYNSPLHF	TGTGCCTGGAGTGTAGTGGGCTCCTATAATTCACCCCTCCACTTT
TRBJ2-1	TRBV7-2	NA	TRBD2	CASSLAASGGGSYNEQFF	TGTGCCAGCAGCTTAGCGGCTAGCGGGGGGGGCTCCTACAATGAGCAGTTCTTC
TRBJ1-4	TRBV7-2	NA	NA	CASSPGTTNEKLFF	TGTGCCAGCAGCCCAGGGACAACTAATGAAAAACTGTTTTTT
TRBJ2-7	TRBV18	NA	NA	CASSPPTSYEQYF	TGTGCCAGCTCACCACCGACGAGCTACGAGCAGTACTTC
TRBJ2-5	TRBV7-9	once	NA	CASSLEGRGAQYF	TGTGCCAGCAGCTTAGAGGGGCGAGGGGCCCAGTACTTC
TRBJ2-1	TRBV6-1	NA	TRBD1	CASSSTGSNEQFF	TGTGCCAGCAGCTCGACAGGGAGTAATGAGCAGTTCTTC
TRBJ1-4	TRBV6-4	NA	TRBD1	CASSVSLGGGQKVNEKLFF	TGTGCCAGCAGTGTCAGCCTTGGCGGGGGACAGAAGGTTAATGAAAAACTGTTTTTT
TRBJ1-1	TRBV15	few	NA	CATSRDFVGREAFF	TGTGCCACCAGCAGAGACTTCGTGGGCCGTGAAGCTTTCTTT
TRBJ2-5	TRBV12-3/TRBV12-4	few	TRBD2	CASSSAGGPETQYF	TGTGCCAGCAGTTCCGCGGGGGGACCGGAGACCCAGTACTTC
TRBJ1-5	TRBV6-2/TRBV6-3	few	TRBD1	CASIGQGLYQPQHF	TGTGCCAGCATCGGACAGGGGTTATATCAGCCCCAGCATTTT
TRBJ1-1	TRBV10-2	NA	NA	CASSDAGRAEAFF	TGCGCCAGCAGCGACGCGGGGAGGGCTGAAGCTTTCTTT
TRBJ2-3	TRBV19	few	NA	CASSYLGTDTQYF	TGTGCCAGCAGTTACCTCGGCACAGATACGCAGTATTTT
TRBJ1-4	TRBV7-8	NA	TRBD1	CASSLSGGREKLFF	TGTGCCAGCAGCTTATCAGGGGGCCGTGAAAAACTGTTTTTT
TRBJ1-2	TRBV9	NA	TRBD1	CASSEGAGPLYGYTF	TGTGCCAGCAGCGAGGGGGCAGGGCCCCTCTATGGCTACACCTTC
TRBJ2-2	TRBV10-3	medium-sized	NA	CAIRAGSESTGELFF	TGTGCCATCAGGGCGGGGTCCGAGAGCACCGGGGAGCTGTTTTTT
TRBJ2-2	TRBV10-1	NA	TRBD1	CASSDRLPGQGGSGELFF	TGCGCCAGCAGTGACAGACTCCCGGGACAGGGGGGGTCCGGGGAGCTGTTTTTT
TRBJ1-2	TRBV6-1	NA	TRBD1	CASSRLTGGGDYGYTF	TGTGCCAGCAGTCGACTAACAGGGGGGGGTGACTATGGCTACACCTTC
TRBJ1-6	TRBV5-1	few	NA	CASSHGTSDSPLHF	TGCGCCAGCAGCCACGGGACTTCCGATTCACCCCTCCACTTT
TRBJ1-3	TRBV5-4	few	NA	CASSAGRGGYTIYF	TGTGCCAGCAGCGCCGGGAGGGGAGGCTACACCATATATTTT
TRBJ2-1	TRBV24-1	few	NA	CATSRGGGYEQFF	TGTGCCACCAGTAGGGGGGGGGGCTATGAGCAGTTCTTC
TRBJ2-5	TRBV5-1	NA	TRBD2	CASSTSLAGGRETQYF	TGCGCCAGCAGCACCTCTCTAGCGGGGGGGAGGGAGACCCAGTACTTC